Shown below are 17 T cell receptor beta chains from a single sample sequenced in a study of OX40 agonist ivuxolimab in advanced cancers. Using immunoSEQ multiplex PCR, the repertoire was profiled, and TCRdb retains in-frame clones only, with some absent. The data hold about 20,000 clones, with 75% to 95% observed a single time. This sample comprised CD4+ or CD8+ T cells sorted from blood, obtained in a trial of the OX40 agonist ivuxolimab. Receptors were obtained from an adult with an advanced solid tumor such as melanoma, head and neck, liver or kidney cancer.

This clone showed up just a few times. V is TRBV7-9 and J is TRBJ1-3; D remains unclear. There are 15 residues in the CDR3. Trimming removed 6 bases from V and 0 bases from J, with 12 bases in between. Germline V gene sequence: CDR1 SEHNR, CDR2 FQNEAQ (reference sequence). The CDR3 nucleotides are TGTGCCAGCAGACCAGGACGGTACTCTGGAAACACCATATATTTT. This gives the protein CASRPGRYSGNTIYF.

The genes are TRBV6-1 and TRBJ1-6; no clear D gene. The CDR3 contains 13 residues. V shed 3 bases and J shed 1 base, with 1 base lying between them. The germline V gene has CDR1 MNHNS and CDR2 SASEGT. CDR3 bases: TGTGCCAGCAGTGAGTCCTATAATTCACCCCTCCACTTT. As protein: CASSESYNSPLHF.

The CDR3 bases are TGTGCCAGCAGTTTACAGGGTAACACTGAAGCTTTCTTT. Its translation: CASSLQGNTEAFF. The rearrangement uses TRBV27 and TRBJ1-1; maybe TRBD1 (5 bases). This CDR3 is built from 13 residues. V was pared by 2 bases and J by 2 bases, with 6 bases between. Per the germline V gene, CDR1 is MNHEY and CDR2 is SMNVEV (reference sequence).

J is TRBJ2-2 and V is TRBV11-3; TRBD1 aligns across 9 bases. CDR3 length: 16 amino acids. Germline assignment: CDR1 SGHNT and CDR2 YENEEA. With V trimmed by 5 bases and J by 3 bases, 7 bases remained unmatched. The CDR3 is CASSANRGQYTGELFF. CDR3 nucleotides: TGTGCCAGCAGCGCGAACAGGGGGCAATACACCGGGGAGCTGTTTTTT.

This sequence joins TRBV27 and TRBJ1-5; D is ambiguous. The CDR3 loop spans 14 amino acids. The germline V and J ends were trimmed by 3 bases and 1 base, with 7 bases remaining between them. Germline CDR1 is MNHEY and CDR2 is SMNVEV (reference sequence). CDR3 sequence (DNA): TGTGCCAGCAGTTTCTCACGAAGCAATCAGCCCCAGCATTTT. This gives the protein CASSFSRSNQPQHF.

The chain combines TRBV6-6 with TRBJ1-1; D gene unclear. Germline CDR1 reads MNHNY; CDR2 reads SVGAGI (reference sequence). The CDR3 is made up of 9 amino acids. V lost 8 bases to trimming and J lost 8 bases, with 6 bases between them. The CDR3 is CASGQEAFF. In DNA form, the CDR3 reads TGTGCCAGCGGGCAAGAAGCTTTCTTT.

Only one count was recorded for this clone. The chain recombines TRBV6-5 with TRBJ1-6, with 10 nucleotides matching TRBD1. The CDR3 consists of 14 residues. V was pared by 5 bases and J by 10 bases, with 5 bases of the junction left unmatched. CDR1 and CDR2 from the germline V gene are MNHEY and SVGAGI. The CDR3 region is CASSLTGGTSPLHF. CDR3 coding DNA: TGTGCCAGCAGTCTGACAGGGGGCACATCACCCCTCCACTTT.

The rearrangement uses TRBV6-5 and TRBJ1-2, with TRBD1 as a possible D gene (5 bases). With 2 bases removed from V and 3 bases from J, the gap between germline ends came to 10 bases. The germline V gene has CDR1 MNHEY and CDR2 SVGAGI. There are 14 residues in the CDR3. CDR3 amino acids: CASSYAREHYGYTF. The DNA of the CDR3 is TGTGCCAGCAGTTACGCCAGGGAGCACTATGGCTACACCTTC.

This clone was detected once. V gene TRBV4-1 combines with J gene TRBJ1-1; possible D gene TRBD1, 6 bases. The V and J ends lost 2 bases and 6 bases respectively, with 19 bases between them. Germline assignment: CDR1 MGHRA and CDR2 YSYEKL. The CDR3 consists of 16 residues. The CDR3 spells CASSQHWQGQIPEAFF. The CDR3 DNA sequence: TGCGCCAGCAGCCAACACTGGCAGGGGCAAATCCCTGAAGCTTTCTTT.

Only a few counts were recorded for this clone. J is TRBJ1-1 and V is TRBV30; D not certain. The CDR3 is made up of 15 amino acids. Germline loops: CDR1 GTSNPN, CDR2 SVGIG (reference sequence). Trimming removed 0 bases from V and 0 bases from J, with 11 bases in between. The CDR3 DNA reads TGTGCCTGGAGTGTACGCAGTGTCATGAACACTGAAGCTTTCTTT. It specifies CAWSVRSVMNTEAFF.

The J gene is TRBJ2-1, the V gene TRBV14; 11 nucleotides align to TRBD2. The length of the CDR3 is 15 residues. With 4 bases clipped from V and 6 bases from J, the junction kept 5 bases outside the gene matches. Germline-derived CDR1 and CDR2 are SGHDN and FVKESK. The CDR3 DNA reads TGTGCCAGCAGCCCCACTAGCGGGGGTCCCAATGAGCAGTTCTTC. It codes for CASSPTSGGPNEQFF.

This rearrangement joins TRBV14 to TRBJ1-1; D is ambiguous. V lost 0 bases and J 0 bases, leaving 8 bases between the germline ends. CDR1 and CDR2 (germline): SGHDN, FVKESK. CDR3 length: 15 residues. CDR3 loop: CASSQDPELNTEAFF. The CDR3 DNA is TGTGCCAGCAGCCAAGATCCAGAGCTGAACACTGAAGCTTTCTTT. Filled out from reference TRBV14 and TRBJ1-1, the complete variable domain reads EAGVTQFPSHSVIEKGQTVTLRCDPISGHDNLYWYRRVMGKEIKFLLHFVKESKQDESGMPNNRFLAERTGGTYSTLKVQPAELEDSGVYFCASSQDPELNTEAFFGQGTRLTVV.

This clone was seen only a few times. The chain carries TRBV4-2 and TRBJ2-5; D is perhaps TRBD2 (5 bases). The V gene lost 3 bases and the J gene lost 9 bases, with 11 bases spanning the gap. CDR1 LGHNA and CDR2 YNFKEQ come from the germline V gene. The CDR3 runs 12 residues. The CDR3 DNA reads as TGTGCCAGCAGCCAGCTAGACGGGGCCCAGTACTTC. Translated, it gives CASSQLDGAQYF.

In this sample, this clone turned up once. The rearrangement links TRBV30 to TRBJ1-3; the D gene is possibly TRBD1 (6 bases). This CDR3 is 20 amino acids long. Germline CDR1 GTSNPN, CDR2 SVGIG (reference sequence). Trimming removed 0 bases from V and 3 bases from J, with 27 bases in between. The CDR3 here is CAWSVLLGAENDGHGNTIYF. CDR3 DNA: TGTGCCTGGAGTGTACTTCTGGGGGCCGAAAACGACGGGCATGGAAACACCATATATTTT. The variable domain in full, completed from reference TRBV30 and TRBJ1-3, reads SQTIHQWPATLVQPVGSPLSLECTVEGTSNPNLYWYRQAAGRGLQLLFYSVGIGQISSEVPQNLSASRPQDRQFILSSKKLLLSDSGFYLCAWSVLLGAENDGHGNTIYFGEGSWLTVV.

The chain employs TRBV9 and TRBJ2-7, with D uncertain. The CDR3 is made up of 11 amino acids. V was shortened by 2 bases and J by 3 bases, with 3 bases between the two germline ends. Germline assignment: CDR1 SGDLS and CDR2 YYNGEE. The CDR3 DNA sequence: TGTGCCAGCAGCGTTGGCTACGAGCAGTACTTC. Its protein is CASSVGYEQYF.

The rearrangement joins TRBV19 to TRBJ2-1; possibly TRBD2 for D (6 bases). Between the trimmed V and J ends, which lost 3 bases and 7 bases, there was a span of 16 bases. Germline V gene lookup returns CDR1 LNHDA and CDR2 SQIVND (reference sequence). The length of the CDR3 is 15 residues. The CDR3, as DNA: TGTGCCAGTAGTATCCAACTCCCGGGGGTAAATGAGCAGTTCTTC. Its protein is CASSIQLPGVNEQFF.

The J gene is TRBJ2-7, the V gene TRBV19; 7 bases match TRBD1. This CDR3 is built from 15 residues. CDR1 LNHDA and CDR2 SQIVND come from the germline V gene (reference sequence). V gave up 4 bases and J gave up 4 bases; unmatched junction bases: 10. CDR3 amino acids: CASSKNLGQSYEQYF. The CDR3 bases are TGTGCCAGTAGTAAAAATCTGGGACAGTCTTACGAGCAGTACTTC.